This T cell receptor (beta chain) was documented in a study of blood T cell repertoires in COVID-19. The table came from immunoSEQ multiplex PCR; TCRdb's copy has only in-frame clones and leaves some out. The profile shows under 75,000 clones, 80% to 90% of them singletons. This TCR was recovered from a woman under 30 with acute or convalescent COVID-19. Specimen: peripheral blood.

The CDR3 region is CASSTRQNTGELFF. The CDR3 DNA is TGTGCCAGCAGCACACGACAGAACACCGGGGAGCTGTTTTTT. The chain has TRBV9 and TRBJ2-2; no reliable D call. Trimming shortened V by 4 bases and J by 1 base, and 8 bases separated the two germline ends. Germline CDR1 is SGDLS and CDR2 is YYNGEE. The CDR3 extends over 14 amino acids.